Here is one T cell receptor beta chain with its context. Its antigen remains unidentified. Amplification used 60 Vbeta primers and 13 Jbeta primers. The table came from immunoSEQ multiplex PCR; TCRdb's copy has only in-frame clones and leaves some out. The sample has about 140,000 clones, over 75% seen once. This entry is derived from a study of cytomegalovirus exposure and HLA in healthy donors. Study as a whole: From HLA-typed donors, an early data release held tens of millions of unique TCRs. Findings and limits, study-wide: V- and J-gene trimming of TCR beta was linked (in a later analysis) to a missense DCLRE1C variant. Analysis performed later found 16,951 TCR beta sequences associated with HLA alleles at 0.05 false discovery rate. An analysis done earlier found most TCR beta V segments productive about 90% or about 30% of the time.

Sequenced input: PBMCs. The source of this sequence is a female donor in good health and CMV-seronegative.

As DNA, the CDR3 is TGTGCCAGCAGTCCCACGGGGATCGGGTTTACTGAAGCTTTCTTT. Translated: CASSPTGIGFTEAFF. The J gene is TRBJ1-1, the V gene TRBV28; D unclear. Germline values: CDR1 MDHEN, CDR2 SYDVKM. The CDR3 length is 15 residues. The germline V and J ends were trimmed by 5 bases and 5 bases, with 18 bases remaining between them. The full variable domain, with the rest looked up from reference TRBV28 and TRBJ1-1, is DVKVTQSSRYLVKRTGEKVFLECVQDMDHENMFWYRQDPGLGLRLIYFSYDVKMKEKGDIPEGYSVSREKKERFSLILESASTNQTSMYLCASSPTGIGFTEAFFGQGTRLTVV.